This TCR beta chain was recorded in a study of cytomegalovirus exposure and HLA in healthy donors (dated by TCRdb to about 2017). Background on the whole study: An earlier analysis of 587 of the donors reported 276 Gb of sequence data and 117 million unique TCR beta sequences obtained from some 170 million T cells. Of the roughly 390 genotyped donors, 65% to 90% were placed in the genetic ancestry cluster associated with self-reported Caucasian donors. Typing coverage varied by locus: roughly 620-640 donors for A, B, C, DRB1 and DQB1; 500 to 550 for DQA1; 606 for DPA1; roughly 450 for DPB1. High-throughput TCR immunosequencing, statistical association of individual TCRs with disease status, and machine learning were combined to predict cytomegalovirus infection status. The study aimed to test whether signatures of past pathogen exposure could be identified by cataloging public T cell receptors. A separate validation cohort of about 110 different subjects was used in addition to the roughly 720-subject first cohort. In the later analysis, no new phenotypic data were used to find candidate immune exposures; instead, reliance was placed on TCR beta sequences and their occurrence across donors. HLA typing covered class I and class II loci at four-digit resolution. On average, roughly 250,000 unique TCR beta nucleotide sequences were sequenced per donor among more than 350 genotyped donors of the cohort, with about 17% of those sequences being non-productive. In an earlier analysis of a few hundred of the donors, high-throughput TCR beta sequencing was used to judge whether each TCR beta V gene segment behaved as functional or pseudogenic. A handful of DR-DQ haplotypes were handled as single units for association and clustering because linkage in the cohort was strong. Genome-wide SNP genotypes for about 60% of the 666 donors were used in a later genetic analysis, which treated that subset as a discovery cohort. Roughly 320 gigabases of sequencing data and tens of millions of unique TCR sequences made up an early release that covered some 640 HLA-typed donors. Every repertoire in the discovery cohort had been generated on one and the same sequencing platform. A later analysis re-analyzed previously published TCR beta repertoires from 650 to 800 donors and added high-resolution HLA genotyping to study TCR occurrence patterns. Using immunosequencing, the study profiled T cell repertoires from fewer than 850 subjects and related those repertoires to cytomegalovirus serostatus. Donor age, sex, ethnicity and CMV serostatus were compiled together with the repertoire data.

Notes on this clone: This clone's antigen is unknown. No quality values exist for individual bases; no much larger clone is one base distant.

The cohort comprised approximately 700 healthy bone marrow donors. At the time of sampling, every cohort member was nominally healthy, though immune exposures that went unrecorded were likely present. The donor tested CMV seronegative and was one of the 352 seronegative cohort members. A peripheral blood sample was provided by each donor, and peripheral blood mononuclear cells were used for TCR beta sequencing. Genomic DNA was extracted from the blood cell samples with the Qiagen DNeasy Blood Extraction Kit. Library creation used the immunoSEQ multiplex PCR assay. The multiplex PCR relied on a mix of 60 forward primers for TCR Vbeta segments and 13 reverse primers for TCR Jbeta segments. Amplification of the CDR3 region of rearranged TCR beta genes was performed with a multiplex PCR assay on genomic DNA. The Illumina HiSeq System was used to sequence the amplified TCR beta libraries as 87-base-pair reads. As for the original processing: Across the roughly 600 repertoires, a later analysis counted 80 million or so unique TCR beta chains, 8.5 million to 12 million of which were shared by at least two donors. Raw reads were error-corrected and collapsed into unique sequences with a nearest-neighbor algorithm that merged closely related sequences to remove PCR and sequencing errors. To assign V, D and J gene segments, CDR3 sequences were aligned to IMGT reference sequences. For a sequence to be retained, a match of at least six nucleotides was required to both a V gene segment and a J gene segment. Rearrangements were classified as productive when the CDR3 lacked stop codons and remained in frame with V and J, and all other rearrangements were classified as non-productive. Following IMGT convention, CDR3 was defined as the stretch from the second conserved V-encoded cysteine to the conserved J-encoded phenylalanine. Sequences without an unambiguous match to a single V gene segment were excluded from the earlier analysis of several hundred of the donors. In an earlier analysis of 587 of the donors, V segments were called functional above 56.7% productive rearrangements and were called segregating when the between-donor standard deviation exceeded 5%. A statistical classification framework was developed to diagnose cytomegalovirus status using the catalog of TCR beta chain sequences. A later analysis assigned V and J genes by comparing TCR nucleotide sequences with IMGT/GENE-DB human TR gene sequences. The TCRdist pipeline was used in a later analysis to assign CDR3 sequences and most-parsimonious VDJ recombination scenarios. A later analysis defined each TCR beta chain by its CDR3 amino acid sequence plus V-gene family, and excluded reads lacking a unique V-gene family. As a way to deal with suspected cross-contamination and a sequencing artifact, a later analysis dropped approximately 590 nucleotide sequences that were highly shared and had low generation probability. In a later analysis, a clonal expansion index for each public chain was calculated from normalized within-repertoire ranks of inferred template counts. Generation probabilities in a later analysis came from a VDJ recombination model fitted to out-of-frame rearrangements, and those results were checked against IGoR. Hypergeometric tests were used in a later analysis to score TCR-TCR, TCR-HLA and TCR-CMV co-occurrence, with a repertoire-size bias correction applied to the TCR pairs. False discovery rates were estimated in a later analysis by permuting HLA or CMV assignments 20 times. In a later analysis, co-occurring TCRs were grouped using DBSCAN, with TCRdist sequence similarity added in when clustering inside HLA-allele-positive subsets. Co-occurrence clustering excluded repertoires with fewer than 30,000 or more than 120,000 public chains, plus five with anomalous nucleotide sharing. This is the immuneACCESS table as TCRdb keeps it, with only in-frame sequences that have V and J called. A part of the clones is gone; compared with another copy, unresolved V genes explain less than half, and the rest is unexplained. The DNA gave D and trimming, while V, J and clone size come from that table. The sample table records some 200,000 clones; 75% to 85% of these occur just once. In total, the top ten clones hold under 0.9% of the sample.

Overall study outcomes, separate from this receptor: Correlated functional status among segregating V segments might reflect linkage disequilibrium, but an unknown experimental factor could not be ruled out. A later analysis associated about 17,000 TCR beta sequences with specific HLA alleles at a false discovery rate of 0.05. A later genetic analysis reported fewer N-insertions in productive TCRs among donors in an Asian-associated ancestry cluster than the roughly 700-donor mean. In a later analysis, the rate of TCR association differed among HLA loci, with DRB1 alleles having the most associated TCRs and HLA-C alleles having the fewest. Because counts were too low, more than 15 rarely observed V segments, including chromosome 9 orphons, were left out of the earlier analysis of approximately 580 of the donors. V-gene and J-gene trimming of TCR beta chains was associated with a missense DCLRE1C variant in a later genetic analysis, and the association was replicated in an independent cohort. Three of the identified cytomegalovirus-associated TCR beta chains were confirmed in vitro to be specific for cytomegalovirus antigens. Across donors, most TCR sequences were observed very rarely, whereas some public TCRs were present in many individuals. The authors suggested that the approach could potentially be generalized to other disease states and immunological phenotypes. The presence/absence analyses assumed that sequencing depth was roughly uniform across donors, and that assumption may not be true. In a later analysis, several top co-occurrence clusters were reported to appear linked to parvovirus B19, influenza, CMV and Epstein-Barr virus. In the study, around 160 TCR beta chains were listed as associated with cytomegalovirus. A later analysis found that HLA-associated TCR beta chains were more clonally expanded and had lower generation probabilities than equally common non-associated chains. When HLA alleles, especially DR and DQ, strongly co-occurred, TCR associations were difficult to assign to individual alleles. A later analysis found that most CMV-associated TCR beta chains appeared HLA-restricted, with HLA associations seemingly driven largely by CMV exposure. This cohort had only TCR beta chains sequenced, and the lack of alpha or paired-chain data limited which features could be detected. In an earlier analysis of 450 to 750 of the donors, most TCR beta V segments appeared in productive rearrangements about 87% or about 30% of the time, broadly matching IMGT annotations. A further reported finding was that TCR beta sequences accurately predicted the HLA-A and HLA-B alleles for most subjects in the first cohort. CMV serostatus was the only immune exposure information available for the cohort. Because some donors lacked HLA typing at each locus, the association tests relied only on the typed subset. In both the original and validation cohorts, the classifier was reported to diagnose cytomegalovirus status with high specificity and sensitivity. A cluster of highly shared sequence variants was judged likely to be a technical artifact of the sequencing pipeline.

The receptor was derived from a woman aged 18-30 years in good health and CMV-seronegative. The specimen was PBMCs.

The DNA sequence is TGTGCCAGCAGTCGAGGGACTAGCGGAAACATTCAGTACTTC. It specifies CASSRGTSGNIQYF. The rearranged segments are TRBV25-1 and TRBJ2-4, with 11 bases matching TRBD2. Here V drops 5 bases and J drops 6 bases, and the junction holds 3 bases not matched to any gene. Looking up the germline V gene yields CDR1 MGHDK and CDR2 SYGVNS. The cysteine opens and the phenylalanine closes a CDR3 of 14 amino acids. Kept here is only the CDR3 DNA, which spans 42 bases and is read in frame from base 1.